Listed below are T cell receptor beta chains from one sample, sequenced in a study of technical replicates of blood from a handful of donors. Sequencing was performed with immunoSEQ multiplex PCR; in TCRdb, only in-frame clones are kept and a portion is missing. The repertoire holds tens of thousands of clones, with around 86% as singletons. The sequenced sample consisted of PBMCs. Receptor source: a human donor in good health. Some clones in this sample may be carry-over from other donors' samples. Both conserved end residues are trimmed from each CDR3. The order of the fields is J gene, V gene, D gene, CDR3 protein. A D gene is named only where the DNA matches it firmly.

j_call: TRBJ2-7; v_call: TRBV4-1; d_call: .; cdr3_aa: ASSPYVNYEQY
j_call: TRBJ2-2; v_call: TRBV7-6; d_call: TRBD2; cdr3_aa: ASSPGRSGGNTGELF
j_call: TRBJ1-5; v_call: TRBV28; d_call: TRBD1; cdr3_aa: ASSPLGSGQGTQH
j_call: TRBJ2-7; v_call: TRBV9; d_call: TRBD2; cdr3_aa: ASSRRAGGWDEQY
j_call: TRBJ2-5; v_call: TRBV18; d_call: TRBD2; cdr3_aa: ASSPTAGGQETQY
j_call: TRBJ1-2; v_call: TRBV4-3; d_call: .; cdr3_aa: ASSQDGAGSGYGYT
j_call: TRBJ2-1; v_call: TRBV18; d_call: TRBD2; cdr3_aa: ASSPNTGLAGGHNEQF
j_call: TRBJ2-3; v_call: TRBV7-2; d_call: .; cdr3_aa: ASSLAGTSTDTQY
j_call: TRBJ1-1; v_call: TRBV19; d_call: .; cdr3_aa: ASSLRQTNTEAF
j_call: TRBJ2-2; v_call: TRBV4-3; d_call: .; cdr3_aa: ASSPLLLANTGELF
j_call: TRBJ2-1; v_call: TRBV29-1; d_call: TRBD2; cdr3_aa: SVEDRLAGPYNEQF
j_call: TRBJ1-5; v_call: TRBV30; d_call: .; cdr3_aa: AWSPDSNQPQH
j_call: TRBJ1-2; v_call: TRBV4-2; d_call: .; cdr3_aa: ASSPQGWDYGYT
j_call: TRBJ1-1; v_call: TRBV23-1; d_call: .; cdr3_aa: ASVLGVGGGTEAF
j_call: TRBJ1-6; v_call: TRBV5-1; d_call: TRBD1; cdr3_aa: ASSTGQGGNSPLH
j_call: TRBJ2-7; v_call: TRBV6-6; d_call: TRBD2; cdr3_aa: ASSYWVLAGSYEQY
j_call: TRBJ2-2; v_call: TRBV4-1; d_call: .; cdr3_aa: ASSQVAVANTGELF
j_call: TRBJ2-5; v_call: TRBV7-8; d_call: .; cdr3_aa: ASSLISETQY
j_call: TRBJ2-2; v_call: TRBV6-5; d_call: TRBD2; cdr3_aa: ASSYSLAGAGELF
j_call: TRBJ2-7; v_call: TRBV7-2; d_call: .; cdr3_aa: ASSSFYGYEQY
j_call: TRBJ1-2; v_call: TRBV30; d_call: .; cdr3_aa: AWSAPPGSGYT
j_call: TRBJ2-7; v_call: TRBV18; d_call: .; cdr3_aa: ASSPILRSGLFYEQY
j_call: TRBJ2-7; v_call: TRBV11-2; d_call: TRBD2; cdr3_aa: ASSLDPGTSLTYEQY
j_call: TRBJ1-3; v_call: TRBV4-2; d_call: .; cdr3_aa: ASSLIGGVDNTIY
j_call: TRBJ2-3; v_call: TRBV27; d_call: .; cdr3_aa: ASSLWGRSDTQY
j_call: TRBJ1-4; v_call: TRBV30; d_call: .; cdr3_aa: AGGGSTNEKLF
j_call: TRBJ2-6; v_call: TRBV19; d_call: .; cdr3_aa: ASSRLSGANVLT
j_call: TRBJ2-3; v_call: TRBV7-2; d_call: TRBD2; cdr3_aa: ASSRRLAGPSTDTQY
j_call: TRBJ2-1; v_call: TRBV19; d_call: TRBD2; cdr3_aa: ASSVGLAGGPVGNEQF
j_call: TRBJ1-5; v_call: TRBV2; d_call: .; cdr3_aa: ASTPRRDNQPQH
j_call: TRBJ2-2; v_call: TRBV2; d_call: .; cdr3_aa: ASSERWQGITLGSNTGELF
j_call: TRBJ2-2; v_call: TRBV7-9; d_call: TRBD2; cdr3_aa: ASNMGGANTGELF
j_call: TRBJ2-7; v_call: TRBV29-1; d_call: .; cdr3_aa: SVETPGEQY
j_call: TRBJ2-1; v_call: TRBV7-2; d_call: .; cdr3_aa: ASSPGLSYNEQF
j_call: TRBJ2-1; v_call: TRBV7-6; d_call: TRBD2; cdr3_aa: ASSPERGQYNEQF
j_call: TRBJ2-7; v_call: TRBV7-9; d_call: TRBD2; cdr3_aa: ASSSGSGSYEQY
j_call: TRBJ1-2; v_call: TRBV7-2; d_call: TRBD1; cdr3_aa: ASSSQGARGYT
j_call: TRBJ2-1; v_call: TRBV27; d_call: .; cdr3_aa: ATRVGRGGSNEQF
j_call: TRBJ2-7; v_call: TRBV7-9; d_call: .; cdr3_aa: ASSPGATSYEQY
j_call: TRBJ2-4; v_call: TRBV6-1; d_call: .; cdr3_aa: ASSEASSGGTKNIQY
j_call: TRBJ2-1; v_call: TRBV19; d_call: TRBD1; cdr3_aa: ASSNPGTGLWEQF
j_call: TRBJ2-5; v_call: TRBV7-3; d_call: TRBD1; cdr3_aa: ASSSSGGGETQY
j_call: TRBJ2-4; v_call: TRBV29-1; d_call: TRBD2; cdr3_aa: SVEDGGRNIQY
j_call: TRBJ1-4; v_call: TRBV2; d_call: .; cdr3_aa: ASSSLWGGDEKLF
j_call: TRBJ2-7; v_call: TRBV30; d_call: TRBD1; cdr3_aa: AWSVGTGDEQY
j_call: TRBJ2-1; v_call: TRBV7-8; d_call: .; cdr3_aa: ASSLAYPSSYNEQF
j_call: TRBJ2-7; v_call: TRBV7-2; d_call: TRBD2; cdr3_aa: ASSFSGGLYEQY
j_call: TRBJ2-2; v_call: TRBV5-4; d_call: .; cdr3_aa: ASSFGDIRNGELF
j_call: TRBJ2-4; v_call: TRBV5-4; d_call: TRBD2; cdr3_aa: ASSLTSGGVKNIQY
j_call: TRBJ1-2; v_call: TRBV28; d_call: .; cdr3_aa: ASSPRILNYGYT
j_call: TRBJ1-2; v_call: TRBV7-9; d_call: .; cdr3_aa: ASSPIGPNYGYT
j_call: TRBJ1-1; v_call: TRBV7-2; d_call: .; cdr3_aa: ASSLRSTLNTEAF
j_call: TRBJ1-1; v_call: TRBV30; d_call: .; cdr3_aa: ACQGWATTEAF
j_call: TRBJ2-2; v_call: TRBV4-2; d_call: TRBD2; cdr3_aa: ASSQDLAGGPSGELF